These 28 T cell receptor beta chains were sequenced from one sample in a study of cytomegalovirus exposure and HLA in healthy donors. The assay was immunoSEQ multiplex PCR, and TCRdb's table has in-frame clones only and misses some. The repertoire holds about 150,000 clones, with 88% as singletons. Input material: PBMCs. These receptor sequences come from a man aged 18 to 30 in good health and CMV-seronegative.

J is TRBJ1-1 and V is TRBV10-2; unclear D gene. Germline V gives CDR1 WSHSY, CDR2 SAAADI. Trimming left V 8 bases short and J 0 bases short, with 7 bases between. This CDR3 spans 12 amino acids. The CDR3 here is CASGQLNTEAFF. CDR3 sequence (DNA): TGCGCCAGCGGCCAGTTGAACACTGAAGCTTTCTTT.

The V and J genes are TRBV28 and TRBJ2-2; TRBD1 agrees at 8 bases. The V segment lost 6 bases and the J segment 4 bases; nucleotides outside the gene matches: 7. This CDR3 comprises 15 residues. Germline CDR1 is MDHEN and CDR2 is SYDVKM. CDR3 loop: CASRSTGTGTGELFF. CDR3 bases: TGTGCCAGCAGGTCTACCGGGACAGGCACCGGGGAGCTGTTTTTT.

CDR3 DNA: TGCGCCAGCAGCCAAGAAGGGGCGAACACCGGGGAGCTGTTTTTT. Its protein is CASSQEGANTGELFF. The chain recombines TRBV4-3 with TRBJ2-2; D might be TRBD1 (5 bases). This CDR3 region has 15 residues. The V gene lost 0 bases and the J gene lost 0 bases, with 5 bases spanning the gap. The germline gives CDR1 LGHNA, CDR2 YSLEER.

The chain employs TRBV6-1 and TRBJ1-4; D is possibly TRBD1 (5 bases). The CDR3 is 10 amino acids. V was clipped by 6 bases and J by 13 bases, with 9 bases between them. The germline V gene has CDR1 MNHNS and CDR2 SASEGT. CDR3 nucleotide sequence: TGTGCCAGCAGAGGGGTTCTACTGTTTTTT. It is translated as CASRGVLLFF.

The V and J genes are TRBV5-6 and TRBJ2-4, with D tentatively TRBD2 (6 bases). Trimming removed 0 bases from V and 9 bases from J, with 13 bases in between. The germline V gene encodes CDR1 SGHDT and CDR2 YYEEEE. CDR3 length: 14 amino acids. DNA for the CDR3: TGTGCCAGCAGCTTGGGTGTCTCCGGGGGCATTCAGTACTTC. It translates to CASSLGVSGGIQYF.

V is TRBV18 and J is TRBJ2-5; possibly TRBD1 for D (5 bases). Germline CDR1 and CDR2: KGHSH and LQKENI. The CDR3 runs to 14 residues. The ends were cut back, 2 bases at V and 4 bases at J, with 11 bases in the middle. The CDR3, as DNA: TGTGCCAGCTCACCAATGAACAGGCGAGAGACCCAGTACTTC. It yields the protein CASSPMNRRETQYF.

The chain is built from TRBV6-5 and TRBJ1-4; 8 bases align to TRBD1. The CDR3 extends over 15 amino acids. Germline V gene lookup returns CDR1 MNHEY and CDR2 SVGAGI. V lost 6 bases, J lost 5 bases, and 8 bases stayed unmatched. Here the CDR3 reads CASSETGGRNEKLFF. CDR3 in DNA: TGTGCCAGCAGCGAAACAGGGGGTAGGAATGAAAAACTGTTTTTT.

The chain couples TRBV6-1 to TRBJ1-5; 7 bases line up with TRBD1. Germline lookup yields CDR1 MNHNS and CDR2 SASEGT. The CDR3 runs to 14 residues. V was pared by 3 bases and J by 5 bases, with 4 bases of the junction left unmatched. CDR3 sequence reads: CASSERGQHQPQHF. The CDR3 DNA follows: TGTGCCAGCAGTGAGAGGGGGCAACATCAGCCCCAGCATTTT.

The rearrangement links TRBV28 to TRBJ1-2; 9 positions agree with TRBD1. V gave up 5 bases and J gave up 4 bases; unmatched junction bases: 8. There are 15 residues in the CDR3. The V gene's germline CDR1 is MDHEN and CDR2 SYDVKM. DNA of the CDR3: TGTGCCAGCAGTCCCTGGACAGGGGTGGTCTATGGCTACACCTTC. Protein sequence: CASSPWTGVVYGYTF.

The chain combines TRBV27 with TRBJ2-7; TRBD2 matches 9 bases. This CDR3 comprises 15 residues. The trim removed 4 bases at V and 4 bases at J, leaving 8 bases unmatched. Germline V gene lookup returns CDR1 MNHEY and CDR2 SMNVEV (reference sequence). The CDR3 DNA sequence: TGTGCCAGCAGTTGGGCGGGAGGGCCTGGATACGAGCAGTACTTC. This translates into CASSWAGGPGYEQYF.

The J gene is TRBJ2-3, the V gene TRBV5-1; TRBD1 matches at 8 bases. V lost 4 bases to trimming and J lost 3 bases; unmatched junction nucleotides: 7. Germline assignment: CDR1 SGHRS and CDR2 YFSETQ. CDR3 size: 15 residues. This CDR3 is CASSSGQGETDTQYF. The CDR3 DNA follows: TGCGCCAGCAGCAGCGGACAGGGAGAAACAGATACGCAGTATTTT.

V and J are TRBV15 and TRBJ1-1; TRBD1 agrees at 10 bases. The CDR3 has 15 amino acids. Germline loops: CDR1 LNHNV, CDR2 YYDKDF (reference sequence). J gave up 5 bases and V 1 base, and 4 bases lay outside the gene matches. CDR3 sequence: CATSRGQGALTEAFF. DNA for the CDR3: TGTGCCACCAGCAGAGGACAGGGGGCGCTGACTGAAGCTTTCTTT.

This clone was found once. This chain links TRBV6-6 with TRBJ2-1, with D possibly matching TRBD2 (5 bases). The CDR3 extends over 13 amino acids. V was shortened by 6 bases and J by 9 bases, with 15 bases between the two germline ends. Looked up from germline, CDR1 is MNHNY and CDR2 is SVGAGI (reference sequence). CDR3 region: CASRELVIGEQFF. The CDR3, as DNA: TGTGCCAGCAGGGAACTAGTTATCGGTGAGCAGTTCTTC.

The chain links TRBV5-5 to TRBJ2-7; 10 nucleotides match TRBD2. The trim removed 2 bases at V and 4 bases at J, leaving 6 bases unmatched. This CDR3 has 15 amino acids. CDR1 is SGHKS, CDR2 YYEKEE, per germline (reference sequence). The CDR3 DNA reads TGTGCCAGCAGCTTATCCGCTAGCGGGAGATACGAGCAGTACTTC. Encoded protein: CASSLSASGRYEQYF.

This clone was recorded a few times. CDR3 in DNA: TGTGCCAGCAGTTTAGTCGGGGGAGGGGAGGGCTACACCTTC. Translation gives CASSLVGGGEGYTF. This chain uses TRBV28 with TRBJ1-2; possible D gene TRBD1, 5 bases. V was cut by 2 bases and J by 8 bases, with 15 bases left in between. CDR1 and CDR2 from the germline V gene are MDHEN and SYDVKM. The CDR3 is 14 amino acids.

The chain uses TRBV28 and TRBJ2-1; TRBD1 might be the D (5 bases). Between the trimmed V and J ends, which lost 2 bases and 10 bases, there was a span of 9 bases. The CDR3 length is 12 residues. CDR1 and CDR2 (germline): MDHEN, SYDVKM. The DNA for the CDR3 is TGTGCCAGCAGTTTAGGGAAGGGGGAGCAGTTCTTC. Protein sequence: CASSLGKGEQFF.

Only one count was recorded for this clone. This chain links TRBV6-6 with TRBJ1-1; D uncertain. Trimming took 0 bases from V and 5 from J, leaving 7 bases between them. CDR1 is MNHNY, CDR2 SVGAGI, per germline (reference sequence). The length of the CDR3 is 13 residues. In DNA form, the CDR3 reads TGTGCCAGCAGTTACTCGTCCCTAACTGAAGCTTTCTTT. It yields the protein CASSYSSLTEAFF.

The chain links TRBV7-9 to TRBJ2-7; 9 positions agree with TRBD2. The V gene end was trimmed by 4 bases and the J gene end by 3 bases; junction bases not matched to a gene: 4. Germline loops: CDR1 SEHNR, CDR2 FQNEAQ (reference sequence). The CDR3 is 14 amino acids. DNA of the CDR3: TGTGCCAGCAGCTCTGTAGCGGGGGACTACGAGCAGTACTTC. Amino acid sequence: CASSSVAGDYEQYF.

This clone occurred a few times. The rearrangement joins TRBV5-1 to TRBJ2-7; a possible D gene is TRBD2 (6 bases). CDR3 size: 13 residues. CDR1 and CDR2 (germline): SGHRS, YFSETQ. The V gene lost 4 bases and the J gene lost 2 bases, with 10 bases spanning the gap. CDR3 amino acids: CASSPGTAYEQYV. The CDR3 nucleotides are TGCGCCAGCAGCCCCGGGACTGCCTACGAGCAGTACGTC.

This chain links TRBV5-1 with TRBJ2-5, with 9 bases matching TRBD1. Germline lookup yields CDR1 SGHRS and CDR2 YFSETQ. V shed 5 bases and J 2 bases; nucleotides not matched to a gene: 7. The CDR3 is made up of 15 amino acids. CDR3 region: CASRATGQGQETQYF. In nucleotides, the CDR3 is TGCGCCAGCAGGGCAACTGGACAGGGGCAAGAGACCCAGTACTTC.

The CDR3 region is CASSAVKRGPGQGTSYEQYV. CDR3 sequence (DNA): TGTGCCAGCAGCGCGGTAAAGCGGGGCCCGGGACAGGGAACCTCCTACGAGCAGTACGTC. J is TRBJ2-7 and V is TRBV21-1; TRBD1, as called in the table, went unchecked against the DNA. TRBV21-1 is reported as a pseudogene. The CDR3 has 20 amino acids.

The V call is TRBV4-3, the J call TRBJ2-3, with 8 bases lining up with TRBD2. The V and J ends lost 1 base and 3 bases, in that order; junction bases with no gene match: 3. This CDR3 is built from 15 residues. The germline gives CDR1 LGHNA, CDR2 YSLEER. CDR3 DNA: TGCGCCAGCAGCCAAGTGTCTAGCGGGACAGATACGCAGTATTTT. Translation: CASSQVSSGTDTQYF.

The chain employs TRBV9 and TRBJ1-1, with 12 nucleotides matching TRBD1. CDR3 length: 17 amino acids. J gave up 4 bases and V 4 bases, and 11 bases lay outside the gene matches. Germline V CDR1 and CDR2: SGDLS, YYNGEE. CDR3 sequence: CASSLRDRGLVGTEAFF. CDR3 nucleotide sequence: TGTGCCAGCAGCTTACGGGACAGGGGGCTTGTTGGCACTGAAGCTTTCTTT. The whole variable domain, remainder taken from reference TRBV9 and TRBJ1-1, is DSGVTQTPKHLITATGQRVTLRCSPRSGDLSVYWYQQSLDQGLQFLIQYYNGEERAKGNILERFSAQQFPDLHSELNLSSLELGDSALYFCASSLRDRGLVGTEAFFGQGTRLTVV.

The chain employs TRBV4-2 and TRBJ1-5; weak D call: TRBD1 (6 bases). The length of the CDR3 is 16 residues. Germline loops: CDR1 LGHNA, CDR2 YNFKEQ. The V end lost 4 bases, the J end lost 7 bases, and 20 bases lay between the germline ends. The CDR3 region has the DNA TGTGCCAGCAGCCGGGGGAGTACAGGGAGCGGACAGCCCCAGCATTTT. Amino acids: CASSRGSTGSGQPQHF.

This clone was observed a few times. The chain recombines TRBV6-5 with TRBJ2-7; D is possibly TRBD2 (5 bases). With 3 bases removed from V and 4 bases from J, the gap between germline ends came to 16 bases. This CDR3 has 15 amino acids. CDR1 and CDR2 from the germline V gene are MNHEY and SVGAGI. CDR3 protein: CASSYNGGWAYEQYF. The CDR3 DNA is TGTGCCAGCAGTTATAATGGCGGGTGGGCGTACGAGCAGTACTTC.

The chain combines TRBV19 with TRBJ1-5; D call uncertain. Germline lookup yields CDR1 LNHDA and CDR2 SQIVND (reference sequence). This CDR3 contains 13 residues. V gave up 5 bases and J gave up 6 bases, with 11 bases separating them. The CDR3 is CASSQTPGQPQHF. The CDR3 coding sequence is TGTGCCAGTAGTCAAACCCCCGGTCAGCCCCAGCATTTT.

The chain couples TRBV5-1 to TRBJ2-3; 7 bases align to TRBD2. The germline CDR1 and CDR2 sequences are SGHRS and YFSETQ. Trimming at V came to 6 bases and at J to 2 bases, leaving 9 bases not matched to a gene. CDR3 length: 15 amino acids. The CDR3 region is CASTVGLDPTDTQYF. As DNA, the CDR3 is TGCGCCAGCACCGTAGGACTAGATCCCACAGATACGCAGTATTTT.

J is TRBJ1-1 and V is TRBV7-9; D might be TRBD1 (5 bases). CDR1 is SEHNR, CDR2 FQNEAQ, per germline (reference sequence). Trimming pared 10 bases from V and 4 bases from J, leaving 13 bases between. This CDR3 is 12 amino acids long. DNA of the CDR3: TGTGCCACAAGGGGCGCGGTCACTGAAGCTTTCTTT. Protein sequence: CATRGAVTEAFF.